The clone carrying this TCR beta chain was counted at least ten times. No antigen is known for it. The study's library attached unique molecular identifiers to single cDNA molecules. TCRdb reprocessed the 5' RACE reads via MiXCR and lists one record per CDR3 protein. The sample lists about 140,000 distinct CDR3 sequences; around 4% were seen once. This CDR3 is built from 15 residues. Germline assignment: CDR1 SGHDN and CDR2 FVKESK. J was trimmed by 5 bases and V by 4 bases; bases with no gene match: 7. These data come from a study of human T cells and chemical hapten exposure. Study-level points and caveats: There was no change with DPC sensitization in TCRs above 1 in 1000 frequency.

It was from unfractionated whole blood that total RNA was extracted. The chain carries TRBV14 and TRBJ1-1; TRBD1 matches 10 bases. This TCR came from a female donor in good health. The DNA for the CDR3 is TGTGCCAGCAGCCCCCGGACAGGGGGAAGTACTGAAGCTTTCTTT. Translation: CASSPRTGGSTEAFF. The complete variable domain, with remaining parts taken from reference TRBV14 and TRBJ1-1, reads EAGVTQFPSHSVIEKGQTVTLRCDPISGHDNLYWYRRVMGKEIKFLLHFVKESKQDESGMPNNRFLAERTGGTYSTLKVQPAELEDSGVYFCASSPRTGGSTEAFFGQGTRLTVV.